The T cell receptor (beta chain) described here comes from a study of CD8 T cells in Susac syndrome. Study outcomes and limitations: That the number of individuals in its TCR sequencing and HLA analysis was relatively small was acknowledged by the study.

Random-hexamer reverse transcription was applied to roughly 0.5 to 1 ug RNA. The immunoSEQ assay covered 54 Vbeta and 13 Jbeta segments for CDR3. TCRdb re-called the immunoSEQ multiplex PCR reads through MiXCR, storing one row per CDR3 protein. Of about 120,000 distinct CDR3 sequences listed, about 93% are singletons. Sequencing of TCR beta, carried out with a high-throughput approach, was applied to CD8+ and CD4+ T cells from the blood. TEMRA cells were enriched by FACS, and CD4+ and CD8+ T cells were negatively isolated. Comment on this clonotype: Its specificity is unknown.

Germline V lookup: CDR1 DFQATT, CDR2 SNEGSKA (reference sequence). Trimming removed 3 bases at V and 5 bases at J, with 13 bases between. This CDR3 contains 13 residues. This rearrangement joins TRBV20-1 to TRBJ2-5; the D is unclear. The sequenced sample consisted of CD4+ T cells from PBMCs. The sequence derives from a human donor in good health. As DNA, the CDR3 is TGCAGTGCTAGGCTACCTTCCGTGGAGACCCAGTACTTC. It translates to CSARLPSVETQYF.